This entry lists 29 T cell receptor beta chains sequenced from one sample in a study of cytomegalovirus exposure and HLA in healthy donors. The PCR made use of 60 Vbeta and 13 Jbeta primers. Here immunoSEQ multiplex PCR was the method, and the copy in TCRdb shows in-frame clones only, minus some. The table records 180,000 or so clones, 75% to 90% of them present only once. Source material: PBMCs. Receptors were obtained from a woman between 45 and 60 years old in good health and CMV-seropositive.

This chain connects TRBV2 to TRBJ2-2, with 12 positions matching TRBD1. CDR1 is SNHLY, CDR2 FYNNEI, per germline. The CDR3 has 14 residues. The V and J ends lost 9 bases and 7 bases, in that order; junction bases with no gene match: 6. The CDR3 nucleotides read TGTGCCAGACGGGGACAGGGGGCGAACGGGGAGCTGTTTTTT. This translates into CARRGQGANGELFF. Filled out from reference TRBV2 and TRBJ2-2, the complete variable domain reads EPEVTQTPSHQVTQMGQEVILRCVPISNHLYFYWYRQILGQKVEFLVSFYNNEISEKSEIFDDQFSVERPDGSNFTLKIRSTKLEDSAMYFCARRGQGANGELFFGEGSRLTVL.

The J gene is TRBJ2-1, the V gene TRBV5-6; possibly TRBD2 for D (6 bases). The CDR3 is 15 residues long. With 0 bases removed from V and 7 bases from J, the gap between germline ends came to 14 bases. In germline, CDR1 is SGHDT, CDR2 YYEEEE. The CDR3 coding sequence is TGTGCCAGCAGCTTGGACGCCGGGGGATCGAATGAGCAGTTCTTC. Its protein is CASSLDAGGSNEQFF.

The CDR3 nucleotides read TGCGCCAGCACGACAGGGGGAGGAGAGACCCAGTACTTC. Its translation: CASTTGGGETQYF. The chain recombines TRBV10-2 with TRBJ2-5, with 9 bases matching TRBD1. V lost 7 bases and J lost 4; bases outside the gene matches: 4. CDR1 is WSHSY and CDR2 is SAAADI in the germline V gene. The CDR3 runs to 13 residues.

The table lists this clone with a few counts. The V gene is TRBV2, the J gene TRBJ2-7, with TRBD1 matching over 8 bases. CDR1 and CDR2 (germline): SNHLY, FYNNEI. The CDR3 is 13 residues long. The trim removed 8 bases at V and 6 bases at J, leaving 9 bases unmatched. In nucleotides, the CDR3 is TGTGCCAGCGGGGGGCAGGGGGCTCTCGAGCAGTACTTC. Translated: CASGGQGALEQYF.

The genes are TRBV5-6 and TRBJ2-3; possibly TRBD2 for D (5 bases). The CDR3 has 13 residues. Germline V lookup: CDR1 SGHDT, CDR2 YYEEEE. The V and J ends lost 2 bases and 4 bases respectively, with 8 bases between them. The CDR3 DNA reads TGTGCCAGCAGCTTCGGACTGGCAGATACGCAGTATTTT. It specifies CASSFGLADTQYF.

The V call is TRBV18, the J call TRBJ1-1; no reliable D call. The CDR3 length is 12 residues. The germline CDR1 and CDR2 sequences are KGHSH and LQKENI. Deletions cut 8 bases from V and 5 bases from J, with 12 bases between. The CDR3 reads CASGPRSTEAFF. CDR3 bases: TGTGCCAGCGGGCCTCGGTCGACTGAAGCTTTCTTT. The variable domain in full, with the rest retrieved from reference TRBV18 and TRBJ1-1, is NAGVMQNPRHLVRRRGQEARLRCSPMKGHSHVYWYRQLPEEGLKFMVYLQKENIIDESGMPKERFSAEFPKEGPSILRIQQVVRGDSAAYFCASGPRSTEAFFGQGTRLTVV.

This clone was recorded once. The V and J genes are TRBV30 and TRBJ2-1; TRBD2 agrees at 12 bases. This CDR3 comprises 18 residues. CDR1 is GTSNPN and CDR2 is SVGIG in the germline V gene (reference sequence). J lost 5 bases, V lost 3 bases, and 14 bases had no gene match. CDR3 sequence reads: CAWRPSLFRLAGDNEQFF. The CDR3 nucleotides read TGTGCCTGGAGGCCATCCCTCTTTCGACTAGCGGGAGACAATGAGCAGTTCTTC.

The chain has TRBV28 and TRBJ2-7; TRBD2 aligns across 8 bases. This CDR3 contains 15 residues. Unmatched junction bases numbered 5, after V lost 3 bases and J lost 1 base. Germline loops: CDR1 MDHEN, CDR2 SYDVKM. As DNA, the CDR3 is TGTGCCAGCAGTTTTTGGGCGGGAGGTTCCTACGAGCAGTACTTC. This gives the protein CASSFWAGGSYEQYF.

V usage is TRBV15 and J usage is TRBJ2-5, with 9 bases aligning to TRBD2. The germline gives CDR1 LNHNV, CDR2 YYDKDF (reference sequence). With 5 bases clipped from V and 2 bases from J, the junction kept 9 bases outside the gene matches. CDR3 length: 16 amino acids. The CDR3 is CATSGLGLADQETQYF. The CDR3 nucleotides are TGTGCCACCAGCGGATTGGGACTAGCAGATCAAGAGACCCAGTACTTC.

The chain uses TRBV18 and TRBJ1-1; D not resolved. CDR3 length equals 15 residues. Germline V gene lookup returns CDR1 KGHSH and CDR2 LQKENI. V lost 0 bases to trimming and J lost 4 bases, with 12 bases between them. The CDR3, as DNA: TGTGCCAGCTCACCACCGATCGGGGATTTCACTGAAGCTTTCTTT. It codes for CASSPPIGDFTEAFF.

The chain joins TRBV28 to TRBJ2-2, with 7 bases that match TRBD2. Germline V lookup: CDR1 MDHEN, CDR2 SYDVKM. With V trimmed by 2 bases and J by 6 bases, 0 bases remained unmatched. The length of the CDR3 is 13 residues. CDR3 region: CASSLSGAGELFF. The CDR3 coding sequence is TGTGCCAGCAGTTTAAGCGGGGCCGGGGAGCTGTTTTTT. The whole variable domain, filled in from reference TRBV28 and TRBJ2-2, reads DVKVTQSSRYLVKRTGEKVFLECVQDMDHENMFWYRQDPGLGLRLIYFSYDVKMKEKGDIPEGYSVSREKKERFSLILESASTNQTSMYLCASSLSGAGELFFGEGSRLTVL.

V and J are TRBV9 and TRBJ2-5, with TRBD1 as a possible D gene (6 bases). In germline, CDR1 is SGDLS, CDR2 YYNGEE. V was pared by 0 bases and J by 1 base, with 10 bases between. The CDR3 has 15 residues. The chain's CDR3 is CASSVGNRVQETQYF. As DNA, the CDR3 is TGTGCCAGCAGCGTAGGGAACAGGGTCCAAGAGACCCAGTACTTC.

The CDR3 DNA reads TGCGCCAGCAGCATGTCCCTTGGGGGGAGTTACAATGAGCAGTTCTTC. Residues: CASSMSLGGSYNEQFF. The genes are TRBV5-1 and TRBJ2-1; a possible D gene is TRBD2 (6 bases). The germline V gene encodes CDR1 SGHRS and CDR2 YFSETQ. V was clipped by 4 bases and J by 4 bases, with 18 bases between them. The CDR3 is 16 amino acids.

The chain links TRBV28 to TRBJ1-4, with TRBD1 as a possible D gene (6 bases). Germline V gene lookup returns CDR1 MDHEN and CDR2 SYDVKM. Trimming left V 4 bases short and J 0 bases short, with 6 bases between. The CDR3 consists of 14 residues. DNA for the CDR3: TGTGCCAGCAGTTACAGGGCAACTAATGAAAAACTGTTTTTT. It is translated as CASSYRATNEKLFF. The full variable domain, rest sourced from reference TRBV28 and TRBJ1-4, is DVKVTQSSRYLVKRTGEKVFLECVQDMDHENMFWYRQDPGLGLRLIYFSYDVKMKEKGDIPEGYSVSREKKERFSLILESASTNQTSMYLCASSYRATNEKLFFGSGTQLSVL.

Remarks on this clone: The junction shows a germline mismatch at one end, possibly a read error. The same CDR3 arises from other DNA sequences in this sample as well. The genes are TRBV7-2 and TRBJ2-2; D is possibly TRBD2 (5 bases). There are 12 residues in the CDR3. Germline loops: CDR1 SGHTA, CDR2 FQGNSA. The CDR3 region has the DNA TGTGCCAGCACCTATAACACCGGGGAGCTGTTTTTC. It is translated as CASTYNTGELFF.

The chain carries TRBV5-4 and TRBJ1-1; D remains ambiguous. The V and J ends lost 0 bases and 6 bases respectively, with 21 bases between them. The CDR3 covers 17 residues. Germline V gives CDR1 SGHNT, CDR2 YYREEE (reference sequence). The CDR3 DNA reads TGTGCCAGCAGCTTGGGAGGAGGCCAACGGGGTGTGGCTGAAGCTTTCTTT. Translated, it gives CASSLGGGQRGVAEAFF.

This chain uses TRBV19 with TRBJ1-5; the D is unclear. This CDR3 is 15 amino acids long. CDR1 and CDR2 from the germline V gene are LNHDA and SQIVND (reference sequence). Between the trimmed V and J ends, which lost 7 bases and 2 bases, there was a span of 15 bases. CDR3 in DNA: TGTGCCAGTATGGAGGGAGTGAGGGGCAATCAGCCCCAGCATTTT. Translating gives CASMEGVRGNQPQHF.

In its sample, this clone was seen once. The DNA of the CDR3 is TGTGCCAGCAAAACAGGGTACCAAGAGACCCAGTACTTC. As protein: CASKTGYQETQYF. The chain couples TRBV18 to TRBJ2-5, with a weak D call TRBD1 (6 bases). Germline V gene data show CDR1 as KGHSH and CDR2 as LQKENI. Trimming removed 8 bases from V and 0 bases from J, with 10 bases in between. The length of the CDR3 is 13 residues.

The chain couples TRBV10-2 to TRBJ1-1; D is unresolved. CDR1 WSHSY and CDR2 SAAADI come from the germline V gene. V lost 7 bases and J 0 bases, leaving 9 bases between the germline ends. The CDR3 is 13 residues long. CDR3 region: CASMAALNTEAFF. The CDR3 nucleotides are TGCGCCAGCATGGCGGCCTTGAACACTGAAGCTTTCTTT.

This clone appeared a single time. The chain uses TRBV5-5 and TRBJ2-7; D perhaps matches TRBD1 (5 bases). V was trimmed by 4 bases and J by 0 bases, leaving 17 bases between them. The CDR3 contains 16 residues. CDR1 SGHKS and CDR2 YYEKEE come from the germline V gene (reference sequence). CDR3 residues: CASSTRTLPSSYEQYF. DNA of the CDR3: TGTGCCAGCAGCACCAGGACACTCCCAAGCTCCTACGAGCAGTACTTC.

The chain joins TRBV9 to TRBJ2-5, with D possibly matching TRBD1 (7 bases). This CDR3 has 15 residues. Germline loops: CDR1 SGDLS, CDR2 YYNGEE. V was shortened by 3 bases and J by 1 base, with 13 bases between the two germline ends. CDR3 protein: CASSEGGQTQETQYF. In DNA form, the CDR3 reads TGTGCCAGCAGCGAGGGGGGACAGACCCAAGAGACCCAGTACTTC.

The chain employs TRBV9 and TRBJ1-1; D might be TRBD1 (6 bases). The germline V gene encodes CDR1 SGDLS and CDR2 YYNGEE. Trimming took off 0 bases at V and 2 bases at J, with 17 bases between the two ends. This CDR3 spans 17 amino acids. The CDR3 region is CASSVEGGPPRNTEAFF. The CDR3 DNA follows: TGTGCCAGCAGCGTAGAGGGGGGGCCTCCCCGAAACACTGAAGCTTTCTTT.

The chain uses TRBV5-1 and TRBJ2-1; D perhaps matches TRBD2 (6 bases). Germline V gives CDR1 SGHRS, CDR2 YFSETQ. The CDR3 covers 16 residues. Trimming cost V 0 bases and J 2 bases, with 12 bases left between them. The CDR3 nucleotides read TGCGCCAGCAGCTTGGTTGGGACTGAGACCTACAATGAGCAGTTCTTC. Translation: CASSLVGTETYNEQFF.

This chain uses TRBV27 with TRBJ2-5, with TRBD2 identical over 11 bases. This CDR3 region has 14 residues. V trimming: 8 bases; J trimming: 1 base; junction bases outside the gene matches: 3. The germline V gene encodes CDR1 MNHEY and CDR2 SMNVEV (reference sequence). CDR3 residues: CASGLAGIQETQYF. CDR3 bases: TGTGCCAGCGGACTAGCGGGCATCCAAGAGACCCAGTACTTC.

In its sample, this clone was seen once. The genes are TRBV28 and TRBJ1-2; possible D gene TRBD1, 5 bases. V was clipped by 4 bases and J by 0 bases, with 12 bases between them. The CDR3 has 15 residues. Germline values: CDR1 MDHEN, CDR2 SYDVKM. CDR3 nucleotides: TGTGCCAGCAGTTCCCGACAGAGAGCTAACTATGGCTACACCTTC. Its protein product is CASSSRQRANYGYTF.

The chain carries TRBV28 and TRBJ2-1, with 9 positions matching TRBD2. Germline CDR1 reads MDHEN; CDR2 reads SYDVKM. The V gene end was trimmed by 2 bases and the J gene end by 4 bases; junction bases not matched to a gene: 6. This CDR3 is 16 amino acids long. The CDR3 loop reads CASSLLGGRGYNEQFF. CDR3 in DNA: TGTGCCAGCAGTTTACTCGGCGGGAGGGGATACAATGAGCAGTTCTTC.

CDR3 loop: CASSIAAGAGNIQYF. Written as DNA, the CDR3 is TGTGCCAGTAGTATAGCGGCGGGCGCGGGGAACATTCAGTACTTC. The rearrangement joins TRBV19 to TRBJ2-4, with TRBD2 as a possible D gene (6 bases). CDR1 and CDR2 (germline): LNHDA, SQIVND (reference sequence). V was pared by 1 base and J by 7 bases, with 14 bases between. The CDR3 length is 15 residues.

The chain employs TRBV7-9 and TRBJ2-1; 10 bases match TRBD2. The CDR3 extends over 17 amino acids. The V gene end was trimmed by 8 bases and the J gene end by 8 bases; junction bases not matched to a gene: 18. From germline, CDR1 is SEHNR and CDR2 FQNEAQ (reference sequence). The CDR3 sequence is CASQSRMTGLATHEQFF. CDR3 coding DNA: TGTGCCAGCCAATCGCGAATGACGGGACTAGCGACCCATGAGCAGTTCTTC.

CDR3 residues: CASSLRTGFTEAFF. CDR3 in DNA: TGTGCCAGCAGTTTGCGGACAGGGTTCACTGAAGCTTTCTTT. This sequence joins TRBV28 and TRBJ1-1; 8 bases fit TRBD1. V shed 3 bases, J shed 4 bases, and the junction held 4 bases outside the gene matches. This CDR3 has 14 residues. Germline V lookup: CDR1 MDHEN, CDR2 SYDVKM.